A single sample is the source of the 14 T cell receptor beta chains below, sequenced in a study of blood T cell repertoires in COVID-19. Libraries were prepared by immunoSEQ multiplex PCR; TCRdb keeps only in-frame clonotypes and omits some of them. The table shows some 330,000 clones, with 88% occurring only once. Sequencing was performed on PBMCs or T cells enriched from blood (not recorded which). The receptors shown here come from a man younger than 45 who had recovered from COVID-19.

The chain employs TRBV5-1 and TRBJ2-3; 14 bases align to TRBD2. With 2 bases clipped from V and 4 bases from J, the junction kept 6 bases outside the gene matches. Germline CDR1 SGHRS, CDR2 YFSETQ. This CDR3 contains 17 residues. The CDR3 bases are TGCGCCAGCAGCTTCGGGACTAGCGGGGGAGCCGCAGATACGCAGTATTTT. It yields the protein CASSFGTSGGAADTQYF.

In this sample, this clone turned up once. This chain joins TRBV4-1 and TRBJ2-7; D remains unclear. Germline CDR1 reads MGHRA; CDR2 reads YSYEKL. This CDR3 has 14 residues. V lost 1 base to trimming and J lost 1 base, with 8 bases between them. The CDR3 spells CASSQVPESYEQYF. CDR3 DNA sequence: TGCGCCAGCAGCCAAGTCCCAGAATCCTACGAGCAGTACTTC.

The chain links TRBV7-9 to TRBJ2-5; 9 positions match TRBD2. Germline CDR1 SEHNR, CDR2 FQNEAQ (reference sequence). The CDR3 sequence is 15 residues long. Trimming took 4 bases from V and 5 from J; bases not matched to a gene: 8. The CDR3 DNA reads as TGTGCCAGCAGCTCGGGACTAGCACAGGGGGAGACCCAGTACTTC. The encoded protein is CASSSGLAQGETQYF.

The chain carries TRBV5-8 and TRBJ2-3; 13 nucleotides match TRBD2. Germline-derived CDR1 and CDR2 are SGHTS and YDEGEE. Losses at the gene ends were 5 bases for V and 3 bases for J; bases not matched to a gene: 6. The CDR3 sequence is 16 residues long. In DNA, the CDR3 is TGTGCCAGCAGTTTAAAACTAGCGGGGGGGACAGATACGCAGTATTTT. Translated: CASSLKLAGGTDTQYF. The complete variable domain, with remaining parts taken from reference TRBV5-8 and TRBJ2-3, reads EAGVTQSPTHLIKTRGQQATLRCSPISGHTSVYWYQQALGLGLQFLLWYDEGEERNRGNFPPRFSGRQFPNYSSELNVNALELEDSALYLCASSLKLAGGTDTQYFGPGTRLTVL.

The CDR3 loop is CASSLYLLAGGPGETQYF. DNA of the CDR3: TGCGCCAGCAGCTTGTATCTCCTAGCGGGGGGGCCCGGAGAGACCCAGTACTTC. This chain links TRBV5-1 with TRBJ2-5; TRBD2 matches 12 bases. With 1 base clipped from V and 4 bases from J, the junction kept 11 bases outside the gene matches. The CDR3 is made up of 18 amino acids. In germline, CDR1 is SGHRS, CDR2 YFSETQ.

This chain joins TRBV10-1 and TRBJ2-2; the D gene is possibly TRBD2 (6 bases). CDR3 length: 15 amino acids. V lost 0 bases and J lost 3, with 8 bases in between. CDR1 is WNHNN, CDR2 SYGVQD, per germline (reference sequence). The CDR3 nucleotides read TGCGCCAGCAGTGAGTCTCCGGGGGACACCGGGGAGCTGTTTTTT. Its translation is CASSESPGDTGELFF.

This chain uses TRBV6-5 with TRBJ1-6, with a possible D match to TRBD1 (5 bases). The CDR3 totals 15 residues. V lost 2 bases and J 4 bases, leaving 9 bases between the germline ends. Germline V gives CDR1 MNHEY, CDR2 SVGAGI. The CDR3 is CASSYGAEYNSPLHF. Here the CDR3 DNA reads TGTGCCAGCAGTTACGGGGCAGAGTATAATTCACCCCTCCACTTT.

This clone showed up just a few times. The V and J genes are TRBV19 and TRBJ2-3, with TRBD2 identical over 13 bases. This CDR3 spans 17 amino acids. V shed 3 bases, J shed 5 bases, and the junction held 8 bases outside the gene matches. Germline lookup yields CDR1 LNHDA and CDR2 SQIVND (reference sequence). CDR3 residues: CASSIGLAGARGDTQYF. The CDR3 DNA is TGTGCCAGTAGTATCGGACTAGCGGGGGCTCGGGGAGATACGCAGTATTTT.

The V gene is TRBV23-1, the J gene TRBJ1-5; 8 nucleotides match TRBD1. TRBV23-1 falls under the ORF class, with uncertain function. V dropped 3 bases and J dropped 1; count of bases not matched to a gene: 11. CDR3 length equals 18 residues. CDR3 sequence (DNA): TGCGCCAGCAGTCACGCGACAGGGGAGGTTACAAGCAATCAGCCCCAGCATTTT. Its protein is CASSHATGEVTSNQPQHF.

J is TRBJ1-6 and V is TRBV2; D is ambiguous. Germline CDR1 reads SNHLY; CDR2 reads FYNNEI. CDR3 length equals 12 residues. Between the trimmed V and J ends, which lost 10 bases and 4 bases, there was a span of 8 bases. Here the CDR3 DNA reads TGTGCCACAACGGGGTATAATTCACCCCTCCACTTT. This encodes CATTGYNSPLHF.

The chain employs TRBV29-1 and TRBJ1-2; 8 nucleotides align to TRBD1. Trimming cost V 5 bases and J 7 bases; bases outside gene matches: 9. This CDR3 contains 13 residues. Per germline, CDR1 SQVTM and CDR2 ANQGSEA. The CDR3 DNA follows: TGCAGCGTTCAATTGTGGCAGGGGGCTGGCTACACCTTC. Translated, it gives CSVQLWQGAGYTF.

The J gene is TRBJ1-6, the V gene TRBV6-5, with 7 bases aligning to TRBD1. The germline gives CDR1 MNHEY, CDR2 SVGAGI. This CDR3 comprises 15 residues. V gave up 4 bases and J gave up 6 bases; unmatched junction bases: 6. As DNA, the CDR3 is TGTGCCAGCAGTTCCCAGACAGGGATTAATTCACCCCTCCACTTT. Residues: CASSSQTGINSPLHF.

This chain uses TRBV7-8 with TRBJ2-7; 14 nucleotides align to TRBD2. Germline V gives CDR1 SGHVS, CDR2 FQNEAQ. The CDR3 totals 17 residues. With 1 base clipped from V and 2 bases from J, the junction kept 4 bases outside the gene matches. CDR3 in amino acids: CASSLGTSGGTTYEQYF. CDR3 in DNA: TGTGCCAGCAGCTTAGGGACTAGCGGGGGGACTACCTACGAGCAGTACTTC. Filled out from reference TRBV7-8 and TRBJ2-7, the complete variable domain reads GAGVSQSPRYKVAKRGQDVALRCDPISGHVSLFWYQQALGQGPEFLTYFQNEAQLDKSGLPSDRFFAERPEGSVSTLKIQRTQQEDSAVYLCASSLGTSGGTTYEQYFGPGTRLTVT.

J is TRBJ2-3 and V is TRBV5-1; 10 nucleotides line up with TRBD2. The CDR3 totals 17 residues. CDR1 and CDR2 from the germline V gene are SGHRS and YFSETQ. The J segment lost 5 bases and the V segment lost 2 bases, leaving 11 bases of the junction unmatched. The CDR3 coding sequence is TGCGCCAGCAGCTTTCAAAGCGGGGGGGCCTCGGGAGATACGCAGTATTTT. Translation gives CASSFQSGGASGDTQYF.